What follows is one T cell receptor (beta chain) and its context. This receptor's antigen is unknown. Base qualities were left out, and no much larger clone turns up one base away. This sample is part of a study of cytomegalovirus exposure and HLA in healthy donors (dated by TCRdb to about 2017). Background for the entire study: An earlier analysis of approximately 640 of the donors reported 250 to 350 Gb of sequence data and approximately 110 million unique TCR beta sequences from 150 million to 200 million T cells. To predict cytomegalovirus infection status, the study combined high-throughput TCR immunosequencing, statistical association of individual TCRs with disease status, and machine learning. Among the approximately 430 genotyped donors, approximately 81% belonged to the genetic ancestry cluster associated with self-reported Caucasian donors. Because of strong linkage in the cohort, five DR-DQ haplotypes were treated as single units for association and clustering. A later analysis re-analyzed previously published TCR beta repertoires from approximately 700 donors and added high-resolution HLA genotyping to study TCR occurrence patterns. The T cell repertoires of 550 to 850 subjects were profiled by immunosequencing and related to cytomegalovirus serostatus. HLA typing included class I and class II loci at four-digit resolution. A later genetic analysis took genome-wide SNP genotypes for about 55% of the 666 donors and used that subset as a discovery cohort. The later analysis used no new phenotypic data to find candidate immune exposures, relying instead on TCR beta sequences and their occurrence across donors. The study aimed to test whether signatures of past pathogen exposure could be identified by cataloging public T cell receptors. Donor age, sex, ethnicity and CMV serostatus were compiled alongside the repertoire data. An early release that covered 640 HLA-typed donors contained approximately 300 gigabases of sequencing data and 75 million to 100 million unique TCR sequences. Besides the first cohort of roughly 660 subjects, a separate validation cohort made up of 120 or so different subjects was used. Among some 400 genotyped donors of the cohort, an average of approximately 250,000 unique TCR beta nucleotide sequences were sequenced per donor, approximately 20% of them non-productive. Typing coverage varied by locus: about 620-630 donors for A, B, C, DRB1 and DQB1; roughly 520 for DQA1; around 610 for DPA1; roughly 470 for DPB1. An earlier analysis of 500 to 650 of the donors applied high-throughput TCR beta sequencing to assess whether each TCR beta V gene segment acted as functional or pseudogenic. All discovery cohort repertoires had been generated on a single sequencing platform. Points the paper makes about the study in general: The authors suggested that the approach could potentially be generalized to other disease states and immunological phenotypes. Because HLA typing was unavailable for some donors at each locus, only the typed subset was used in association tests. Broadly in line with IMGT annotations, most TCR beta V segments showed up in productive rearrangements about 87% or about 30% of the time in an earlier analysis of roughly 590 of the donors. A later analysis found that most CMV-associated TCR beta chains appeared HLA-restricted, with HLA associations seemingly driven largely by CMV exposure. According to a later analysis, parvovirus B19, influenza, CMV and Epstein-Barr virus appeared linked to several top co-occurrence clusters. In a later genetic analysis, a missense DCLRE1C variant was associated with V-gene and J-gene trimming of TCR beta chains, and the association was replicated in an independent cohort. At a false discovery rate of 0.05, a later analysis linked 15,000 to 20,000 TCR beta sequences to specific HLA alleles. Assigning TCR associations to individual alleles was difficult when HLA alleles, especially DR and DQ, strongly co-occurred. In vitro tests confirmed that three of the cytomegalovirus-associated TCR beta chains recognize cytomegalovirus antigens. Because counts were too low, fewer than 20 rarely observed V segments, including chromosome 9 orphons, were excluded from the earlier analysis of around 640 of the donors. While some public TCRs were present in many individuals, most TCR sequences turned up only very rarely across donors. Cytomegalovirus status was reported to be diagnosed by the classifier with high specificity and sensitivity in both the original and validation cohorts. Some IMGT-functional V segments, including TRBV6-2 and TRBV6-3, could not be distinguished by the 87-base-pair reads and were therefore excluded. Immune exposure information for the cohort was limited to CMV serostatus. Correlated functional status among segregating V segments might be attributable to linkage disequilibrium, but an unknown experimental factor could not be ruled out. In the study, approximately 150 TCR beta chains were listed as associated with cytomegalovirus. A group of highly shared sequence variants was considered likely to be a technical artifact of the sequencing pipeline. In a later genetic analysis, fewer N-insertions in productive TCRs were reported among donors in an Asian-associated ancestry cluster than the approximately 670-donor mean. In a later analysis, the rate of TCR association differed among HLA loci, with DRB1 alleles having the most associated TCRs and HLA-C alleles having the fewest. In a later analysis, HLA-associated TCR beta chains were found to be more clonally expanded and to have lower generation probabilities than equally common non-associated chains. Only TCR beta chains were sequenced in this cohort, and the absence of alpha or paired-chain data limited detectable features. Roughly uniform sequencing depth across donors was assumed in presence/absence analyses, although this assumption may not hold. A further reported finding was that TCR beta sequences accurately predicted the HLA-A and HLA-B alleles for most subjects in the first cohort.

The library was generated by the immunoSEQ multiplex PCR assay. A mixture of 60 forward primers for TCR Vbeta segments and 13 reverse primers for TCR Jbeta segments was used in the multiplex PCR. A multiplex PCR assay on genomic DNA amplified the CDR3 region of rearranged TCR beta genes. The Illumina HiSeq System was used to sequence the amplified TCR beta libraries as 87-base-pair reads. The original methods were these. A later analysis tallied around 80 million unique TCR beta chains across the 600 to 700 repertoires, and about 12 million of those chains were shared by two or more donors. Raw reads were error-corrected and collapsed into unique sequences with a nearest-neighbor algorithm that merged closely related sequences to remove PCR and sequencing errors. To assign V, D and J gene segments, CDR3 sequences were aligned to IMGT reference sequences. Each retained sequence needed at least a six-nucleotide match to both a V gene segment and a J gene segment. A rearrangement counted as productive if the CDR3 had no stop codons and remained in frame with V and J, and every other rearrangement counted as non-productive. Following IMGT convention, CDR3 was defined as the stretch from the second conserved V-encoded cysteine to the conserved J-encoded phenylalanine. In an earlier analysis of around 640 of the donors, sequences lacking an unambiguous match to a single V gene segment were excluded. In an earlier analysis of 587 of the donors, a V segment was called functional when productive rearrangements were above 56.7%, and segregating when the standard deviation between donors exceeded 5%. A statistical classification framework was built for diagnosing cytomegalovirus status from the catalog of TCR beta chain sequences. A later analysis assigned V and J genes by comparing TCR nucleotide sequences with IMGT/GENE-DB human TR gene sequences. The TCRdist pipeline was used in a later analysis to assign CDR3 sequences and most-parsimonious VDJ recombination scenarios. A later analysis defined each TCR beta chain by its CDR3 amino acid sequence plus V-gene family, and excluded reads lacking a unique V-gene family. To address suspected cross-contamination and a sequencing artifact, a later analysis removed roughly 640 highly shared, low-generation-probability nucleotide sequences. In a later analysis, a clonal expansion index for each public chain was calculated from normalized within-repertoire ranks of inferred template counts. Generation probabilities in a later analysis came from a VDJ recombination model fitted to out-of-frame rearrangements, and those results were checked against IGoR. A later analysis scored TCR-TCR, TCR-HLA and TCR-CMV co-occurrence with hypergeometric tests, applying a repertoire-size bias correction to TCR pairs. In a later analysis, false discovery rates were estimated by permuting HLA or CMV assignments 20 times. In a later analysis, co-occurring TCRs were grouped with DBSCAN, and TCRdist sequence similarity was added when clustering was performed within HLA-allele-positive subsets. Repertoires with fewer than 30,000 or more than 120,000 public chains, plus five repertoires with anomalous nucleotide sharing, were excluded from co-occurrence clustering. The table comes from immuneACCESS by way of TCRdb, which keeps in-frame sequences with V and J called. Part of the clones is missing from these tables; in studies checked, under half for an unresolved V gene and the rest for unknown reasons. The V and J calls and clone size are taken from that table; D and trimming were inferred from the DNA. Here the sample has roughly 200,000 clones; 78% occur a single time. Around 2.6% of the sample rests with the top ten.

Trimming leaves V shorter by 6 bases and J shorter by 3 bases, with the junction holding 3 bases beyond the gene matches. CDR1 and CDR2 were assigned from the germline V gene (reference sequence) as MNHEY and SMNVEV. From cysteine to phenylalanine, the CDR3 is 13 amino acids long. The DNA shown is the 39-base CDR3, in frame from base 1. The cohort was made up of about 610 healthy bone marrow donors. Cohort members were all nominally healthy when sampled, although unrecorded immune exposures were likely present. The donor was CMV seronegative and belonged to the group of under 400 seronegative cohort members. A peripheral blood sample was provided by each donor, and peripheral blood mononuclear cells were used for TCR beta sequencing. Genomic DNA was extracted from the blood cell samples with the Qiagen DNeasy Blood Extraction Kit.

The rearrangement combines TRBV27 with TRBJ2-7, with 9 central nucleotides matching TRBD1. The sequenced sample consisted of PBMCs. The receptor comes from a female donor in good health and CMV-seronegative. The CDR3 protein sequence reads: CASRRGQGYEQYF. In nucleotides, the sequence is TGTGCCAGCAGGAGGGGACAGGGCTACGAGCAGTACTTC.